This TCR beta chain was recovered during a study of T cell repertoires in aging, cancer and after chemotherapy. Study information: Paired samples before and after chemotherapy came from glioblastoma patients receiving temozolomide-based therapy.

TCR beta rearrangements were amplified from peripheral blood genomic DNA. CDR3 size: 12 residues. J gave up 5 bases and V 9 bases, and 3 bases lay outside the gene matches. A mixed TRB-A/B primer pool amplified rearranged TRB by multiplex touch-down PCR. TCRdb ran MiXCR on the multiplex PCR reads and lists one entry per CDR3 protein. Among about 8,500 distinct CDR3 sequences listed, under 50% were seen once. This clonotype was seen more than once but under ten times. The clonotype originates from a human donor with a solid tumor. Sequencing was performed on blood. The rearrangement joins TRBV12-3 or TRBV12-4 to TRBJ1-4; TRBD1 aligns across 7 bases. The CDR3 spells CASKDRNEKLFF. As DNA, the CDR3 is TGTGCCAGTAAGGACAGGAATGAAAAACTGTTTTTT.